This T cell receptor (beta chain) was recovered during a study of response to subunit inactivated influenza vaccine. Concerning this clonotype: Its antigen is as yet unknown.

MiXCR, run by TCRdb on the RT-PCR reads, gives a single entry per CDR3 protein. This sample yields over 300,000 distinct CDR3 sequences, of which 20% to 25% are seen a single time; roughly 10% belongs to the top ten. Findings of the study overall: Researchers suggested that each seasonal influenza vaccination recruits few new T cells.

Trimming at V came to 5 bases and at J to 7 bases, leaving 14 bases not matched to a gene. The CDR3 is 15 residues long. Germline lookup yields CDR1 DFQATT and CDR2 SNEGSKA (reference sequence). The chain has TRBV20-1 and TRBJ1-5; 7 bases line up with TRBD1. Here the sequenced sample was PBMCs from blood, taken approximately 20 months after vaccination. The sequence was obtained from a man between 50 and 75 years old who received an inactivated influenza vaccine. The CDR3 DNA reads TGCAGTGCTCTTGGGACAGTTGGAAGTGACCAGCCCCAGCATTTT. This sequence encodes CSALGTVGSDQPQHF.